The clone carrying this TCR beta chain was observed a single time. Antigen unknown. Germline V gives CDR1 SNHLY, CDR2 FYNNEI. With V trimmed by 6 bases and J by 6 bases, 8 bases remained unmatched. The CDR3 totals 16 residues. The PCR employed 60 Vbeta primers together with 13 Jbeta primers. Original methodology: An analysis performed later counted about 80 million unique TCR beta chains (roughly 10 million of them shared). Libraries were prepared by immunoSEQ multiplex PCR; TCRdb keeps only in-frame clonotypes and omits some of them. The V and J calls and clone size are taken from that table; D and trimming were inferred from the DNA. This table has 110,000 to 150,000 clones, approximately 78% appearing once. The source of the sample is a study of cytomegalovirus exposure and HLA in healthy donors. General observations from the study: A previous analysis found most TCR beta V segments productive roughly 87% or roughly 30% of the time. The study carried out a later analysis of TCR beta sequences. It associated around 17,000 of them with specific HLA alleles at a false discovery rate of 0.05.

The chain has TRBV2 and TRBJ2-3; 14 bases are shared with TRBD2. The clonotype originates from a young woman in good health and CMV-seropositive. The sequenced material came from PBMCs. In DNA, the CDR3 is TGTGCCAGCAGGGCCGGGACTAGCGGGGGCCGTGATACGCAGTATTTT. Encoded protein: CASRAGTSGGRDTQYF.